The 10 T cell receptor beta chains given below trace back to one sample, sequenced in a study of T cells in localized non-small cell lung cancer. Here immunoSEQ multiplex PCR was the method, and the copy in TCRdb shows in-frame clones only, minus some. This table holds roughly 4,000 clones, approximately 30% found once. The sample here was lung tumor tissue, taken before any cancer treatment. The receptor source for this set is a man between 35 and 75 years old with stage II lung adenocarcinoma.

In its sample, this clone was seen a few times. The CDR3 nucleotides read TGTGCCAGCAGTGGACAAAACAGGGTCACTGAAGCTTTCTTT. It translates to CASSGQNRVTEAFF. The chain employs TRBV6-8 and TRBJ1-1; weak D call: TRBD1 (6 bases). V was cut by 5 bases and J by 4 bases, with 14 bases left in between. The CDR3 sequence is 14 residues long. Germline lookup yields CDR1 MNHGY and CDR2 SAAAGT.

The chain's CDR3 is CASSDGPRGVYGYTF. The CDR3 DNA sequence: TGTGCCAGCAGTGATGGCCCCAGGGGTGTCTATGGCTACACCTTC. The V gene is TRBV6-8, the J gene TRBJ1-2; D is possibly TRBD1 (6 bases). CDR3 size: 15 residues. The germline V gene encodes CDR1 MNHGY and CDR2 SAAAGT. Trimming stripped 5 bases from V and 4 bases from J, with 17 bases between.

This clone is labeled as medium-sized. The chain uses TRBV5-1 and TRBJ2-1; 7 bases fit TRBD2. Trimming removed 0 bases from V and 2 bases from J; junction bases left unmatched: 2. This CDR3 contains 15 residues. Germline CDR1 reads SGHRS; CDR2 reads YFSETQ. This CDR3 is CASSLGEGTYNEQFF. In DNA form, the CDR3 reads TGCGCCAGCAGCTTGGGGGAGGGCACCTACAATGAGCAGTTCTTC.

This clone was detected only a few times. The chain uses TRBV6-7 and TRBJ1-1; TRBD1 is a possible D gene (5 bases). TRBV6-7 belongs to the ORF category, with a function that is uncertain. CDR3 length: 11 amino acids. The V end was cut by 6 bases, the J end by 8 bases, with 10 bases between. The CDR3 loop is CASSKGREAFF. The CDR3 bases are TGTGCCAGCAGCAAGGGACGGGAAGCTTTCTTT.

Relative to its sample, this clone is large. The gene calls are TRBV11-3 and TRBJ1-2; D is possibly TRBD1 (5 bases). The germline V gene encodes CDR1 SGHNT and CDR2 YENEEA. This CDR3 has 15 amino acids. The V end was cut by 5 bases, the J end by 6 bases, with 19 bases between. Here the CDR3 DNA reads TGTGCCAGCAGCCGCACCCGTGGGGGAGTTGATGGCTACACCTTC. Encoded protein: CASSRTRGGVDGYTF.

V is TRBV29-1 and J is TRBJ1-4; 9 bases agree with TRBD1. CDR3 length equals 13 residues. Germline values: CDR1 SQVTM, CDR2 ANQGSEA. V gave up 6 bases and J gave up 7 bases; unmatched junction bases: 6. The CDR3 DNA follows: TGCAGCGTCCGACAGGGGGGCGGTGAAAAACTGTTTTTT. It translates to CSVRQGGGEKLFF.

The chain is built from TRBV19 and TRBJ2-5, with D perhaps TRBD2 (6 bases). Trimming stripped 7 bases from V and 5 bases from J, with 20 bases between. CDR3 size: 15 residues. CDR1 and CDR2 (germline): LNHDA, SQIVND (reference sequence). The CDR3 DNA follows: TGTGCCAGTACCCCCTCGGGGGACGGGTTGGAGACCCAGTACTTC. Translated: CASTPSGDGLETQYF.

V usage is TRBV28 and J usage is TRBJ1-4; D gene uncertain. V was cut by 3 bases and J by 0 bases, with 11 bases left in between. In germline, CDR1 is MDHEN, CDR2 SYDVKM. CDR3 length equals 16 residues. Here the CDR3 DNA reads TGTGCCAGCAGTTTGGAGAGGGTTGCAACTAATGAAAAACTGTTTTTT. Protein sequence: CASSLERVATNEKLFF.

The CDR3 bases are TGCGCCAGCAGCCAAGCCCTGACAGGGCCCAATCAGCCCCAGCATTTT. Protein: CASSQALTGPNQPQHF. The chain couples TRBV1 to TRBJ1-5; the DNA was not compared with TRBD1, the D call given in the table. TRBV1 represents a pseudogene. The length of the CDR3 is 16 residues.

By share of the sample, this clone is medium-sized (0.01 to 0.1%). The gene calls are TRBV6-8 and TRBJ2-2, with D tentatively TRBD1 or TRBD2 (5 bases each). CDR3 length: 18 amino acids. Trimming pared 0 bases from V and 0 bases from J, leaving 14 bases between. Germline CDR1 and CDR2: MNHGY and SAAAGT. The CDR3 DNA follows: TGTGCCAGCAGTTACTCAACGAGGGGCAACGCGAACACCGGGGAGCTGTTTTTT. Translating gives CASSYSTRGNANTGELFF.